This TCR beta chain stems from a study of immune heterogeneity within non-small cell lung tumors. CDR3 length equals 16 residues. Germline V CDR1 and CDR2: LNHDA, SQIVND (reference sequence). A first 10-cycle multiplex round used 32 V-gene and 13 J-gene primers on TCR beta CDR3. MiXCR, run by TCRdb on the multiplex PCR reads, gives a single entry per CDR3 protein. The sample includes fewer than 2,500 distinct CDR3 sequences, about 46% of them seen just once. Overall study findings and caveats: Identical dominant CDR3 beta clonotypes were found recurring across a patient's tumor sites, along with site-unique high-frequency clones. The correlation between local T-cell clonality and local tumor mutational burden was positive, moderate in strength and statistically significant, with R approximately 0.34. Largely distinct from one individual patient to the next were the high-frequency T-cell receptor beta clonotypes.

As template, the study used bulk tumor genomic DNA at 550 to 650 ng per sample. Every primary tumor yielded several biopsies, spaced far apart, that were taken during surgery. The cohort was untreated, with newly diagnosed non-small cell lung cancer undergoing curative surgery. A remark on this clonotype: What it binds is unknown. At one end the junction does not follow the germline gene, possibly because of a read error.

V is TRBV19 and J is TRBJ2-2; D is perhaps TRBD2 (5 bases). Source material: lung tumor tissue. This TCR was sampled from a man in his 70s with non-small cell lung cancer. CDR3 residues: CASSIHWEYNTGELFF. In DNA form, the CDR3 reads TGTGCCAGTAGTATCCACTGGGAATATAATACCGGGGAGTTGTTTTTT.